This T cell receptor beta chain is from a study of T cells in Graves' hyperthyroidism and ophthalmopathy. Whole-study context: Peripheral blood specimens were obtained at initial diagnosis, prior to any treatment.

RNA transcripts served as the template for amplifying TCR beta CDR3 regions. The HTBI set primed first-round TCR CDR3 RT-PCR. TCRdb independently ran MiXCR on the multiplex PCR reads; one entry per CDR3 protein. Here the sample spans 330,000 or so distinct CDR3 sequences, approximately 18% being singletons. Findings and caveats of the study: Expanded thyroid clonotypes (above 0.001) were mostly also found in blood.

The cohort's ophthalmopathy patients, a group with duration under 3 months, had a Clinical Activity Score of at least 3 and a NOSPECS grade of at least 4. Germline-derived CDR1 and CDR2 are SGHAT and FQNNGV. The CDR3 is made up of 14 amino acids. V was clipped by 8 bases and J by 6 bases, with 20 bases between them. The table lists this clonotype with many counts. Its antigen is unknown. The sequencing input was blood. This sequence originates from a man aged 45-65 years with Graves' ophthalmopathy. The rearrangement uses TRBV11-2 and TRBJ2-7, with TRBD2 as a possible D gene (7 bases). CDR3: CASQPEGGVAEQYF. DNA for the CDR3: TGTGCCAGCCAACCCGAAGGGGGGGTGGCCGAGCAGTACTTC.